These T cell receptor beta chains were read from a single sample in a study of cytomegalovirus exposure and HLA in healthy donors. The assay was immunoSEQ multiplex PCR, and TCRdb's table has in-frame clones only and misses some. The sample records some 88,000 clones, approximately 96% being singletons. The material sequenced was PBMCs. The receptor set was obtained from a young man in good health and CMV-seronegative. Each CDR3 is given with its conserved first and last residue. The order of the fields is clone size, D gene, V gene, J gene, CDR3 DNA, CDR3 protein. The D gene is left open where the match is weak. Size tells how often a clone was seen (once, few, many) or the class of an expanded clone, and some rows leave it out.

abundance: once; d_gene: TRBD1; v_gene: TRBV15; j_gene: TRBJ2-3; CDR3nt: TGTGCCACCAGCATCGGACAGGACACGGTGACAGATACGCAGTATTTT; CDR3aa: CATSIGQDTVTDTQYF
abundance: .; d_gene: .; v_gene: TRBV7-3; j_gene: TRBJ2-2; CDR3nt: TGTGCCAGCAGCACAGATTCCACCGGGGAGCTGTTTTTT; CDR3aa: CASSTDSTGELFF
abundance: .; d_gene: .; v_gene: TRBV21-1; j_gene: TRBJ1-1; CDR3nt: .; CDR3aa: CASSKGVATGSVTEAFF
abundance: .; d_gene: TRBD2; v_gene: TRBV11-3; j_gene: TRBJ2-1; CDR3nt: TGTGCCAGCAGCTTCTCCGGGACTAGCGGACAGAATGAGCAGTTCTTC; CDR3aa: CASSFSGTSGQNEQFF
abundance: .; d_gene: .; v_gene: TRBV7-2; j_gene: TRBJ2-3; CDR3nt: TGTGCCAGCAGCACAGGGCACACAGATACGCAGTATTTT; CDR3aa: CASSTGHTDTQYF
abundance: .; d_gene: TRBD1; v_gene: TRBV6-5; j_gene: TRBJ1-1; CDR3nt: TGTGCCAGCAGTTACTCAGGGGACAGGGGGACCACTGAAGCTTTCTTT; CDR3aa: CASSYSGDRGTTEAFF
abundance: .; d_gene: TRBD1; v_gene: TRBV6-5; j_gene: TRBJ2-7; CDR3nt: TGTGCCAGCAGTCAGGGGACAGGCTCCTACGAGCAGTACTTC; CDR3aa: CASSQGTGSYEQYF
abundance: .; d_gene: .; v_gene: TRBV29-1; j_gene: TRBJ2-3; CDR3nt: TGCAGCGTAAACCTGGAGGATACGCAGTATTTT; CDR3aa: CSVNLEDTQYF
abundance: .; d_gene: .; v_gene: TRBV29-1; j_gene: TRBJ1-2; CDR3nt: TGCGTTATCAGGGGAGACTATGGCTACACCTTC; CDR3aa: CVIRGDYGYTF
abundance: once; d_gene: .; v_gene: TRBV19; j_gene: TRBJ1-2; CDR3nt: TGTGCCAGTAGTGGTCGGGGGGCAGAAAGTGGCTACACCTTC; CDR3aa: CASSGRGAESGYTF
abundance: .; d_gene: TRBD1; v_gene: TRBV11-2; j_gene: TRBJ1-1; CDR3nt: TGTGCCAGCAGCTTAGCGGGAACGAGAACAGGGGCGGAAGCTTTCTTT; CDR3aa: CASSLAGTRTGAEAFF
abundance: .; d_gene: TRBD1; v_gene: TRBV2; j_gene: TRBJ1-2; CDR3nt: TGTGCCAGCAGTGCGGGACAGATCTATGGCTACACCTTC; CDR3aa: CASSAGQIYGYTF
abundance: .; d_gene: TRBD1; v_gene: TRBV11-2; j_gene: TRBJ1-2; CDR3nt: TGTGCCAGCAGCTTAGATCGGGACAGCCACTATGGCTACACCTTC; CDR3aa: CASSLDRDSHYGYTF
abundance: .; d_gene: TRBD2; v_gene: TRBV29-1; j_gene: TRBJ2-1; CDR3nt: TGCAGCGTTGATTGGGGGACTAGCGGAAACAATGAGCAGTTCTTC; CDR3aa: CSVDWGTSGNNEQFF
abundance: .; d_gene: TRBD1; v_gene: TRBV6-5; j_gene: TRBJ2-5; CDR3nt: TGTGCCAGCAGTCCCCGGACAGGGGGCGAGACCCAGTACTTC; CDR3aa: CASSPRTGGETQYF
abundance: once; d_gene: TRBD1; v_gene: TRBV18; j_gene: TRBJ2-1; CDR3nt: TGTGCCAGCTCACCGGGGACAGGGGAACGCGAGCAGTTCTTC; CDR3aa: CASSPGTGEREQFF
abundance: once; d_gene: .; v_gene: TRBV6-6; j_gene: TRBJ1-2; CDR3nt: TGTGCCAGCAACATCAACGGGGGGCGTCGCGGCTACACCTTC; CDR3aa: CASNINGGRRGYTF
abundance: .; d_gene: TRBD2; v_gene: TRBV25-1; j_gene: TRBJ2-5; CDR3nt: TGTGCCAGCCATTCCAACCGTCGGGGAGGGCCCGAGACCCAGTACTTC; CDR3aa: CASHSNRRGGPETQYF
abundance: .; d_gene: TRBD2; v_gene: TRBV10-1; j_gene: TRBJ2-1; CDR3nt: TGCGCCAGCAGTGAGTCGGGACTAGGCACGTACAATGAGCAGTTCTTC; CDR3aa: CASSESGLGTYNEQFF
abundance: .; d_gene: TRBD1; v_gene: TRBV4-1; j_gene: TRBJ1-1; CDR3nt: TGCGCCAGCAGCAGATCGGACAGGGATGAGGGTGAAGCTTTCTTT; CDR3aa: CASSRSDRDEGEAFF
abundance: .; d_gene: .; v_gene: TRBV4-1; j_gene: TRBJ2-7; CDR3nt: TGCGCCAGCAGCCAAGATGACTCGTTGGAGCAGTACTTC; CDR3aa: CASSQDDSLEQYF
abundance: .; d_gene: .; v_gene: TRBV6-6; j_gene: TRBJ1-3; CDR3nt: TGTGCCAGCAGGGACAACTCTGGAAACACCATATATTTT; CDR3aa: CASRDNSGNTIYF
abundance: .; d_gene: .; v_gene: TRBV11-2; j_gene: TRBJ1-4; CDR3nt: TGTGCCAGCAGCTTGGGAGACGGACCCGATGAAAAACTGTTTTTT; CDR3aa: CASSLGDGPDEKLFF
abundance: once; d_gene: TRBD1; v_gene: TRBV2; j_gene: TRBJ2-2; CDR3nt: TGTGCCAGCACGCCAGGACAGGGGGGTACCGGGGAGCTGTTTTTT; CDR3aa: CASTPGQGGTGELFF
abundance: .; d_gene: .; v_gene: TRBV9; j_gene: TRBJ2-6; CDR3nt: TGTGCCAGCAGCGTAGATATCTCTGGGGCCAACGTCCTGACTTTC; CDR3aa: CASSVDISGANVLTF
abundance: .; d_gene: .; v_gene: TRBV9; j_gene: TRBJ2-5; CDR3nt: TGTGCCAGCAGCGTAGAGCAGCGAGAGACCCAGTACTTC; CDR3aa: CASSVEQRETQYF
abundance: .; d_gene: .; v_gene: TRBV6-5; j_gene: TRBJ2-1; CDR3nt: TGTGCCAGCAGTTACTCCGGGGAGAGTTACAATGAGCAGTTCTTC; CDR3aa: CASSYSGESYNEQFF
abundance: .; d_gene: .; v_gene: TRBV2; j_gene: TRBJ2-7; CDR3nt: TGTGCCAGCAGTCTCAACGAGGGTTACGAGCAGTACTTC; CDR3aa: CASSLNEGYEQYF
abundance: .; d_gene: .; v_gene: TRBV30; j_gene: TRBJ1-2; CDR3nt: TGTGCTCAAACGGGGATCTATGGCTACACCTTC; CDR3aa: CAQTGIYGYTF
abundance: .; d_gene: .; v_gene: TRBV4-1; j_gene: TRBJ1-2; CDR3nt: TGCGCCAGCAGCCAATCGAGGGAACCCTGGGGCTACACCTTC; CDR3aa: CASSQSREPWGYTF
abundance: .; d_gene: TRBD2; v_gene: TRBV9; j_gene: TRBJ2-1; CDR3nt: TGTGCCAGCAGCGTAGCGGCGGGAGCGGGGAATGAGCAGTTCTTC; CDR3aa: CASSVAAGAGNEQFF
abundance: .; d_gene: TRBD1; v_gene: TRBV19; j_gene: TRBJ2-3; CDR3nt: TGTGCCAGTAGTGACCCCGCCGGGGACAGGGGAGATACGCAGTATTTT; CDR3aa: CASSDPAGDRGDTQYF
abundance: .; d_gene: .; v_gene: TRBV27; j_gene: TRBJ1-1; CDR3nt: TGTGCCAGCAGTTTGCAGGGCGCGAACACTGAAGCTTTCTTT; CDR3aa: CASSLQGANTEAFF
abundance: once; d_gene: .; v_gene: TRBV10-2; j_gene: TRBJ1-1; CDR3nt: TGCGCCAGCAGTGAGTCGTGGTCAGCGCCCTTCAACACTGAAGCTTTCTTT; CDR3aa: CASSESWSAPFNTEAFF
abundance: .; d_gene: TRBD2; v_gene: TRBV5-1; j_gene: TRBJ2-1; CDR3nt: TGCGCCAGCAGCTTGGTTCCGGGACTAGCGACGTACAATGAGCAGTTCTTC; CDR3aa: CASSLVPGLATYNEQFF
abundance: once; d_gene: TRBD1; v_gene: TRBV19; j_gene: TRBJ1-5; CDR3nt: TGTGCCACCACGGGAAGGGGGAGGACAGGGATCAATCAGCCCCAGCATTTT; CDR3aa: CATTGRGRTGINQPQHF
abundance: .; d_gene: .; v_gene: TRBV15; j_gene: TRBJ1-2; CDR3nt: TGTGCCACCAGCAGAGATCTAGCAGGTGCCGGTGGCTACACCTTC; CDR3aa: CATSRDLAGAGGYTF
abundance: .; d_gene: TRBD1; v_gene: TRBV19; j_gene: TRBJ2-1; CDR3nt: TGTGCCAGTAGTATAGGTACCAGGGGGCTGATCAATGAGCAGTTCTTC; CDR3aa: CASSIGTRGLINEQFF
abundance: .; d_gene: .; v_gene: TRBV11-2; j_gene: TRBJ2-2; CDR3nt: TGTGCCAGCAGCTCCCCGGCCGGGGAGCTGTTTTTT; CDR3aa: CASSSPAGELFF
abundance: .; d_gene: .; v_gene: TRBV30; j_gene: TRBJ1-1; CDR3nt: TGTGCCTGGACACAGGCCGAAGCTTTCTTT; CDR3aa: CAWTQAEAFF
abundance: .; d_gene: .; v_gene: TRBV5-1; j_gene: TRBJ2-4; CDR3nt: TGCGCCAGCAGCTTGGGACTCTTAGCCAAAAACATTCAGTACTTC; CDR3aa: CASSLGLLAKNIQYF
abundance: few; d_gene: .; v_gene: TRBV2; j_gene: TRBJ2-1; CDR3nt: TGTGCCAGCAGACCAGAGGCGAGGTCCTACAATGAGCAGTTCTTC; CDR3aa: CASRPEARSYNEQFF
abundance: .; d_gene: .; v_gene: TRBV18; j_gene: TRBJ2-7; CDR3nt: TGTGCCAGCTCACCCGGGATATACGAGCAGTACTTC; CDR3aa: CASSPGIYEQYF
abundance: .; d_gene: .; v_gene: TRBV7-3; j_gene: TRBJ2-7; CDR3nt: TGTGCCAGCAGCTTAAGGGCAGGGGAAGCCTACGAGCAGTACTTC; CDR3aa: CASSLRAGEAYEQYF
abundance: .; d_gene: TRBD1; v_gene: TRBV6-5; j_gene: TRBJ2-5; CDR3nt: TGTGCCAGCAGTTACACAACAGGGGGAGAGACCCAGTACTTC; CDR3aa: CASSYTTGGETQYF
abundance: .; d_gene: .; v_gene: TRBV4-1; j_gene: TRBJ2-1; CDR3nt: TGCGCCAGCAGCCAAGAGGGGCTAGGCAGCTCCTACAATGAGCAGTTCTTC; CDR3aa: CASSQEGLGSSYNEQFF
abundance: .; d_gene: .; v_gene: TRBV4-2; j_gene: TRBJ1-4; CDR3nt: TGTGCCAGCAGCCAAGTAGGAGGGGATAATGAAAAACTGTTTTTT; CDR3aa: CASSQVGGDNEKLFF
abundance: .; d_gene: TRBD1; v_gene: TRBV5-1; j_gene: TRBJ1-1; CDR3nt: TGCGCCAGCAGCCCGACAGGGGGCACGACTGAAGCTTTCTTT; CDR3aa: CASSPTGGTTEAFF
abundance: .; d_gene: TRBD1; v_gene: TRBV27; j_gene: TRBJ2-5; CDR3nt: TGTGCCAGCAGACACGGACAGGGGGTATGGGAGACCCAGTACTTC; CDR3aa: CASRHGQGVWETQYF